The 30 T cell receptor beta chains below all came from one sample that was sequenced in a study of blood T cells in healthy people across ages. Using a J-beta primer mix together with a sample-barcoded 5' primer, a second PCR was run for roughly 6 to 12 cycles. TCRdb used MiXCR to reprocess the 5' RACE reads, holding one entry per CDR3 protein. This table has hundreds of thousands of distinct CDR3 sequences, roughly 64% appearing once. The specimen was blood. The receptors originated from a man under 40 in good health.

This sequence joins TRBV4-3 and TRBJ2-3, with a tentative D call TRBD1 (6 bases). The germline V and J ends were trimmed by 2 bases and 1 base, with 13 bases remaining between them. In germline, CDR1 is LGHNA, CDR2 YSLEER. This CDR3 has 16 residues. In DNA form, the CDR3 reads TGCGCCAGCAGCCAATTGGGACACTGGGGCACAGATACGCAGTATTTT. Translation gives CASSQLGHWGTDTQYF.

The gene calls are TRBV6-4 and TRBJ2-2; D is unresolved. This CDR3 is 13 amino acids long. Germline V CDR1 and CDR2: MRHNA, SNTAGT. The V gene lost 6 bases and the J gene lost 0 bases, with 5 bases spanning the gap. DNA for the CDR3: TGTGCCAGCAGAGCATCGAACACCGGGGAGCTGTTTTTT. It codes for CASRASNTGELFF.

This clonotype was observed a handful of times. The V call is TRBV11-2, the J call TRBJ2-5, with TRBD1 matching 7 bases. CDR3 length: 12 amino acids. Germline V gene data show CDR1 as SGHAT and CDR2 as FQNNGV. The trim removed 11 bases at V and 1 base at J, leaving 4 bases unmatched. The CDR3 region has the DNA TGTGCCTGTCGGGACAGCCAAGAGACCCAGTACTTC. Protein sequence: CACRDSQETQYF.

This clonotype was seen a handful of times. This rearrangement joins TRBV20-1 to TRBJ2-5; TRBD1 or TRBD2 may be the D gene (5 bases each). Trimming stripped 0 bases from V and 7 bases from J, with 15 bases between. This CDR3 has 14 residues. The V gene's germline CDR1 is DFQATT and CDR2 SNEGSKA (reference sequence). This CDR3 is CSARDRIGGWTQYF. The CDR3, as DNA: TGCAGTGCTAGAGACCGAATTGGGGGATGGACCCAGTACTTC.

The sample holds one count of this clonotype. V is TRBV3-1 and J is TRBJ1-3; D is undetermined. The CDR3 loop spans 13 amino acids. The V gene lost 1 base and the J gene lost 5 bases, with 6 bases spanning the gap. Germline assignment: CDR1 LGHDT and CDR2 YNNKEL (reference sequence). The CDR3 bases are TGTGCCAGCAGCCAAGGGCAGCGAAACACCATATATTTT. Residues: CASSQGQRNTIYF.

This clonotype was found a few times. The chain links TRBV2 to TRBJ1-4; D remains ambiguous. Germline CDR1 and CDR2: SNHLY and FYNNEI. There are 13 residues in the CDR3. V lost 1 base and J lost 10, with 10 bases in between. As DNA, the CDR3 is TGTGCCAGCAGTGAAGTGCCCGTCGGAAAACTGTTTTTT. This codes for CASSEVPVGKLFF. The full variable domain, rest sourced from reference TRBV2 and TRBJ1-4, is EPEVTQTPSHQVTQMGQEVILRCVPISNHLYFYWYRQILGQKVEFLVSFYNNEISEKSEIFDDQFSVERPDGSNFTLKIRSTKLEDSAMYFCASSEVPVGKLFFGSGTQLSVL.

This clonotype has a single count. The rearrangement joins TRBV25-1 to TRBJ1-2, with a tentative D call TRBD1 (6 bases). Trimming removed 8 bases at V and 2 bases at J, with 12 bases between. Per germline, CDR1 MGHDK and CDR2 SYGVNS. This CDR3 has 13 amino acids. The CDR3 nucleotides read TGTGCCAGCGCGACAGGTGCCAACTATGGCTACACCTTC. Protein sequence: CASATGANYGYTF.

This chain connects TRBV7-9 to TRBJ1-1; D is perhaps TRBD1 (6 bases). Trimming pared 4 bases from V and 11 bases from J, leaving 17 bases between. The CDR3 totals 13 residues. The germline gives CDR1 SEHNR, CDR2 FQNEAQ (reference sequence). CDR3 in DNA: TGTGCCAGCAGCTCAGGGGCAGGGAACGGGGCTTTCTTT. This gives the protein CASSSGAGNGAFF.

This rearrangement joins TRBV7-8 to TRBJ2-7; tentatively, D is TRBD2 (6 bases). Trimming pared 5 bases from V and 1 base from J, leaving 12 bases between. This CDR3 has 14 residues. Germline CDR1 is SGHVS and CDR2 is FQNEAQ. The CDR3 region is CASSPIAASYEQYF. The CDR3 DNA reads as TGTGCCAGCAGCCCAATAGCGGCTTCCTACGAGCAGTACTTC.

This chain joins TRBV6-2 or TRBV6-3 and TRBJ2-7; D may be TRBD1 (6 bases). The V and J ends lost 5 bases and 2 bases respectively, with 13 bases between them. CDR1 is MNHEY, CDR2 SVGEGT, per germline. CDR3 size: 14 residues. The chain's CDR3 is CASSGGHQAYEQYF. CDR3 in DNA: TGTGCCAGCAGTGGGGGACACCAGGCCTACGAGCAGTACTTC.

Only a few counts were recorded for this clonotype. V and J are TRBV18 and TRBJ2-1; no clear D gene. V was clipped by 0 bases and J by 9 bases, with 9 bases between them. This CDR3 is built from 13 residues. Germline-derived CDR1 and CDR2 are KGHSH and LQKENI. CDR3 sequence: CASSPPSTGEQFF. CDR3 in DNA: TGTGCCAGCTCACCACCGTCGACGGGTGAGCAGTTCTTC.

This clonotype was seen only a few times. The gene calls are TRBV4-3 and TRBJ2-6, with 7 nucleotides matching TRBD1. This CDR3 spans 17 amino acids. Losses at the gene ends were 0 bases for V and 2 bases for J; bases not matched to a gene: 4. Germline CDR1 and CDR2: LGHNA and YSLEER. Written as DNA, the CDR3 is TGCGCCAGCAGCCAAGAATACAGGGGTACTGGGGCCAACGTCCTGACTTTC. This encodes CASSQEYRGTGANVLTF.

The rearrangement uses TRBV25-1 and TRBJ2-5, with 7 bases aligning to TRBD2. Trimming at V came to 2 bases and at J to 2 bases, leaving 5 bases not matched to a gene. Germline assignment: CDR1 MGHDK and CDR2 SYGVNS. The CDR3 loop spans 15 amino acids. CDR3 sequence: CASSEGSSGQETQYF. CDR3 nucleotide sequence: TGTGCCAGCAGTGAAGGGTCTAGCGGACAAGAGACCCAGTACTTC.

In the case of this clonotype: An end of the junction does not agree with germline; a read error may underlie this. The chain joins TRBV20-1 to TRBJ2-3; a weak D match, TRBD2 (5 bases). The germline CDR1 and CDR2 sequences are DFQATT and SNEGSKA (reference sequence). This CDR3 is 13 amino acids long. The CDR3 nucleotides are TGCAGTGCGAGGAGGATAGTAGCAGATACGCGGTATTTT. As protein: CSARRIVADTRYF.

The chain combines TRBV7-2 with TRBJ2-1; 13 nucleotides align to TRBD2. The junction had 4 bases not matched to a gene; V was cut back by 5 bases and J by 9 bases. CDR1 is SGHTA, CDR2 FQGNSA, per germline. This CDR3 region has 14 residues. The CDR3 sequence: CASSLTSGRFEQFF. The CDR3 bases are TGTGCCAGCAGCCTGACTAGCGGGAGGTTTGAGCAGTTCTTC.

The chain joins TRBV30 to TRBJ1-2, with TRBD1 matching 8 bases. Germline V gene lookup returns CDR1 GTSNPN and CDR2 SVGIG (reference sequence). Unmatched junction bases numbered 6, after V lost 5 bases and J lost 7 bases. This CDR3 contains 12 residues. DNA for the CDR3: TGTGCCTGGGCACAGGGGGGACTTGGCTACACCTTC. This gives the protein CAWAQGGLGYTF.

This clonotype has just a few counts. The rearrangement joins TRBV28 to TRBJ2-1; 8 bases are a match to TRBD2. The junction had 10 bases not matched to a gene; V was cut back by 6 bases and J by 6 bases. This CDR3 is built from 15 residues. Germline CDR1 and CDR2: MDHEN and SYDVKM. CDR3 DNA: TGTGCCAGCAGAGTAGCGGGATACCTGGGCAATGAGCAGTTCTTC. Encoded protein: CASRVAGYLGNEQFF.

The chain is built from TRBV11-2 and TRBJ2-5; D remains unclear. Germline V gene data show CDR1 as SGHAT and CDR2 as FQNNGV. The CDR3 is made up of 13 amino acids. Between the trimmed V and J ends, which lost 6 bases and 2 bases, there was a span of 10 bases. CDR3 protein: CASSPISQETQYF. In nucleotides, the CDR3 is TGTGCCAGCAGTCCTATTAGTCAAGAGACCCAGTACTTC.

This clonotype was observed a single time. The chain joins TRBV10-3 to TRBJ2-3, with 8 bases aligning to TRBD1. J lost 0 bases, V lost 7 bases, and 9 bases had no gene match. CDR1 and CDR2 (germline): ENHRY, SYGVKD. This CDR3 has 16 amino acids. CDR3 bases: TGTGCCATCAAATTGGGACAGGCCCCTAGCACAGATACGCAGTATTTT. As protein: CAIKLGQAPSTDTQYF.

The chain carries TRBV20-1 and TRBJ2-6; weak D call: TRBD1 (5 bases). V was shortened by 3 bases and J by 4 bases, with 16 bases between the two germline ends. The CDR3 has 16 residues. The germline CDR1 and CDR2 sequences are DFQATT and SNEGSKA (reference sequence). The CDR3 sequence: CSASEQGLRGANVLTF. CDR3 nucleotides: TGCAGTGCTAGTGAGCAGGGTTTACGGGGGGCCAACGTCCTGACTTTC.

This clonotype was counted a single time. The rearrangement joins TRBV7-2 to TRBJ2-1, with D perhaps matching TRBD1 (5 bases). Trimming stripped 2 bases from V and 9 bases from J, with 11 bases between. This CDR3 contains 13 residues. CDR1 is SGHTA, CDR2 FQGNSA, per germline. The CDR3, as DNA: TGTGCCAGCAGCTTAATCCAGGGCACTGAGCAGTTCTTC. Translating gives CASSLIQGTEQFF.

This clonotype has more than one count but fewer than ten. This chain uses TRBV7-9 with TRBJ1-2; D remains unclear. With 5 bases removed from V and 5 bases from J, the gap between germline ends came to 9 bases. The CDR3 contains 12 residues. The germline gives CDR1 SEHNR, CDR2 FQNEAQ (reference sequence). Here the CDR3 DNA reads TGTGCCAGCAGCGCCTCGGATTATGGCTACACCTTC. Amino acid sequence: CASSASDYGYTF.

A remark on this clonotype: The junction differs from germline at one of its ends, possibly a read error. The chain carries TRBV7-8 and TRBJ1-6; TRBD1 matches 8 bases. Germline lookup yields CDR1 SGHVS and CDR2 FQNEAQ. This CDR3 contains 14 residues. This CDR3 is CAGRYGQGNSPLHF. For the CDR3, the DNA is TGTGCCGGCAGATACGGACAGGGAAACTCACCCCTCCACTTT.

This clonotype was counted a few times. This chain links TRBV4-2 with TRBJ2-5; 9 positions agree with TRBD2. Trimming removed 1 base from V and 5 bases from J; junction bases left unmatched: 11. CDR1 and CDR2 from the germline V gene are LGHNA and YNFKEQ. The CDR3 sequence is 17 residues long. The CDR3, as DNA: TGTGCCAGCAGCCAAGTAACGGCAGCGGGAGGAATGGAGACCCAGTACTTC. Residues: CASSQVTAAGGMETQYF.

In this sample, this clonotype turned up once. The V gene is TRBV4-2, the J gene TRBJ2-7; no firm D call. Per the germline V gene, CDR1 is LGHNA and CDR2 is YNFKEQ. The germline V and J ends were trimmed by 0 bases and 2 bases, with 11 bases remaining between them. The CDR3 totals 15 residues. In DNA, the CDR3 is TGTGCCAGCAGCCAAGATCTCGCTCAGACCTACGAGCAGTACTTC. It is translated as CASSQDLAQTYEQYF.

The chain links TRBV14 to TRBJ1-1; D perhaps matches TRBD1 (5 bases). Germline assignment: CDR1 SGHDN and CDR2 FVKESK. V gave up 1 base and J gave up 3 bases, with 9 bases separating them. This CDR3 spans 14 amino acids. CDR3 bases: TGTGCCAGCAGCCAAGTCACAGGATACACTGAAGCTTTCTTT. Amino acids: CASSQVTGYTEAFF.

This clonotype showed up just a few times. The CDR3 sequence is CASSLANSPLHF. CDR3 coding DNA: TGTGCCAGCAGCTTAGCTAATTCACCCCTCCACTTT. V usage is TRBV7-2 and J usage is TRBJ1-6, with D unclear. Germline values: CDR1 SGHTA, CDR2 FQGNSA. V lost 0 bases and J lost 6, with 0 bases in between. The CDR3 is 12 amino acids.

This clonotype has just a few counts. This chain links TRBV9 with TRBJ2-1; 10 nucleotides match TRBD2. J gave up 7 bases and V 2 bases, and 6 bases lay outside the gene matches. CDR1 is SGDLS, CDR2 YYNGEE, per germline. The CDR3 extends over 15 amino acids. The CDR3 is CASSVASGSSNEQFF. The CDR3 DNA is TGTGCCAGCAGCGTGGCTAGCGGGAGTTCTAATGAGCAGTTCTTC.

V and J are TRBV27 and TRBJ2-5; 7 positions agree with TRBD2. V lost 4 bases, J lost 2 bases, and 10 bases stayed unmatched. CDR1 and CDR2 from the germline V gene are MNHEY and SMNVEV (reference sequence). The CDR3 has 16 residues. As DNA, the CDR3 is TGTGCCAGCAGTTCCCGCCTTCTGGGGGGGCAAGAGACCCAGTACTTC. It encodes CASSSRLLGGQETQYF.

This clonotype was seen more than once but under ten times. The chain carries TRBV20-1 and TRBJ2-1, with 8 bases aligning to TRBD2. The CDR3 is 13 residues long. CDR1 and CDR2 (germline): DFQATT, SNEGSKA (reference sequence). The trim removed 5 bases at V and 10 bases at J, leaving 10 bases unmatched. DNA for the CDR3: TGCAGTGCTCATTCAGCGGGAGCTGGAGAGCAGTTCTTC. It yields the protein CSAHSAGAGEQFF.